This TCR beta chain was found in a study of identical twins. MiXCR, applied by TCRdb to the 5' RACE reads, yields one record per CDR3 protein. The sample contains 200,000 to 250,000 distinct CDR3 sequences, roughly 12% of which appear only once. General study results and limits: Insertions were fewer in abundant cord blood beta clonotypes, whereas memory repertoires showed none of this pattern.

Among all donors, each was a healthy Caucasian. This clonotype showed up just a few times. Its antigen is currently unknown. These same data were also listed under a study on yellow fever vaccine responses in identical twins. This second study notes: Twins reportedly appeared to share part of their vaccine T cell response while keeping part individual.

Source material: memory (CD45RO+) T cells sorted from blood. This receptor was taken from a young woman in good health.

In DNA form, the CDR3 reads TGTGCCAGCTCACCACCGTCTTCGGGGGGGGCCAAAAACATTCAGTACTTC. It yields the protein CASSPPSSGGAKNIQYF. The chain couples TRBV18 to TRBJ2-4, with 8 bases lining up with TRBD2. CDR3 size: 17 residues. The V and J ends lost 0 bases and 1 base, in that order; junction bases with no gene match: 5. Germline V gene data show CDR1 as KGHSH and CDR2 as LQKENI.